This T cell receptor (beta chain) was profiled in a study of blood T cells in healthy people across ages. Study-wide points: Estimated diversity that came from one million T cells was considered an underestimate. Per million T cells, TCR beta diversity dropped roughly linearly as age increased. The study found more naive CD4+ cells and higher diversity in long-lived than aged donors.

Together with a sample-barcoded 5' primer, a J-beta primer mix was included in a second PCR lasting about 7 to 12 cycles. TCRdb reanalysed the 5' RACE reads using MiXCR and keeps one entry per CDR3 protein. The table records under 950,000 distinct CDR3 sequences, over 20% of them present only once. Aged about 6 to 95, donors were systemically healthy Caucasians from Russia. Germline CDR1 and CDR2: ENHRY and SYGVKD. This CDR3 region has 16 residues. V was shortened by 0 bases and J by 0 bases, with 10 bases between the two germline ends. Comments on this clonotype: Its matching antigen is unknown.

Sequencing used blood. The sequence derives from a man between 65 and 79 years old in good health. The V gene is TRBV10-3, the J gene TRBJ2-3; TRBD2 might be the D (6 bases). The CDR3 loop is CAISESGGSSTDTQYF. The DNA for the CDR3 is TGTGCCATCAGTGAGTCTGGAGGGTCGAGCACAGATACGCAGTATTTT.